The 11 T cell receptor beta chains below come from one sample, sequenced in a study of beta chain features in type 1 diabetes. Findings and caveats of the study: A moderate, significant TCRB CDR3 shortening appeared in type 1 diabetes across four CD4+ subsets.

For these receptors, no antigen is known. Sequenced material consisted of expressed TCRB transcripts (all of the isolated RNA was reverse transcribed). Libraries were prepared by immunoSEQ multiplex PCR; TCRdb keeps only in-frame clonotypes and omits some of them. The sample lists about 340,000 clones; roughly 13% were seen once. Sample: naive CD4+ T cells from blood. These receptors came from a woman aged 18-29 years with type 1 diabetes.

The chain combines TRBV27 with TRBJ2-7; possible D gene TRBD2, 6 bases. The CDR3 consists of 16 residues. Germline V gene sequence: CDR1 MNHEY, CDR2 SMNVEV (reference sequence). Trimming pared 6 bases from V and 1 base from J, leaving 19 bases between. The CDR3 DNA follows: TGTGCCAGCAGCTATTCCCTTATTAGCGGTTCCTACGAGCAGTACTTC. It translates to CASSYSLISGSYEQYF.

This clone occurred a few times. This sequence joins TRBV27 and TRBJ2-1; possible D gene TRBD1, 5 bases. Germline assignment: CDR1 MNHEY and CDR2 SMNVEV (reference sequence). Deletions cut 5 bases from V and 10 bases from J, with 12 bases between. The CDR3 is made up of 12 amino acids. CDR3 bases: TGTGCCAGCAGTATCCAAAACAGGGAGCAGTTCTTC. Encoded protein: CASSIQNREQFF.

In its sample, this clone was seen a few times. The chain uses TRBV29-1 and TRBJ2-4; 8 bases are shared with TRBD1. CDR3 length equals 15 residues. After removal of 4 bases from V and 1 base from J, the junction contained 6 bases not matched to a gene. From germline, CDR1 is SQVTM and CDR2 ANQGSEA. Written as DNA, the CDR3 is TGCAGCGTTGCAACGACAGGGGATGCCAAAAACATTCAGTACTTC. Protein: CSVATTGDAKNIQYF. Based on the CDR3 plus reference TRBV29-1 and TRBJ2-4, the full variable domain is SAVISQKPSRDICQRGTSLTIQCQVDSQVTMMFWYRQQPGQSLTLIATANQGSEATYESGFVIDKFPISRPNLTFSTLTVSNMSPEDSSIYLCSVATTGDAKNIQYFGAGTRLSVL.

The gene calls are TRBV5-1 and TRBJ2-7, with D possibly matching TRBD1 (6 bases). Trimming took off 3 bases at V and 4 bases at J, with 8 bases between the two ends. Germline lookup yields CDR1 SGHRS and CDR2 YFSETQ. This CDR3 contains 12 residues. CDR3 bases: TGCGCCAGCAGCTCAACAGGGTACGAGCAGTACTTC. Encoded protein: CASSSTGYEQYF.

The chain is built from TRBV2 and TRBJ2-5, with TRBD1 matching 7 bases. This CDR3 is built from 12 residues. In germline, CDR1 is SNHLY, CDR2 FYNNEI. V was clipped by 7 bases and J by 5 bases; unmatched bases: 4. DNA for the CDR3: TGTGCCAGCAAAAGGGGGCCGGAGACCCAGTACTTC. Amino acid sequence: CASKRGPETQYF.

There are a few counts of this clone. The rearrangement uses TRBV2 and TRBJ2-3; D is unclear. Germline CDR1 is SNHLY and CDR2 is FYNNEI. Trimming took off 5 bases at V and 3 bases at J, with 6 bases between the two ends. This CDR3 is built from 12 residues. The CDR3 here is CASSPQTDTQYF. The DNA for the CDR3 is TGTGCCAGCAGTCCCCAGACAGATACGCAGTATTTT.

A remark on this clone: Additional DNA sequences in this sample encode the identical CDR3. Written as DNA, the CDR3 is TGTGCCAGCTCACCGTCAGGGAATCAGCCCCAGCATTTT. This translates into CASSPSGNQPQHF. This chain joins TRBV18 and TRBJ1-5; D might be TRBD1 (5 bases). Germline assignment: CDR1 KGHSH and CDR2 LQKENI. V lost 3 bases to trimming and J lost 4 bases, with 7 bases between them. CDR3 size: 13 residues. The variable domain in full, completed from reference TRBV18 and TRBJ1-5, reads NAGVMQNPRHLVRRRGQEARLRCSPMKGHSHVYWYRQLPEEGLKFMVYLQKENIIDESGMPKERFSAEFPKEGPSILRIQQVVRGDSAAYFCASSPSGNQPQHFGDGTRLSIL.

The V call is TRBV28, the J call TRBJ1-2, with a possible D match to TRBD1 (6 bases). Germline CDR1 reads MDHEN; CDR2 reads SYDVKM. The CDR3 is made up of 12 amino acids. V was pared by 6 bases and J by 4 bases, with 9 bases between. The CDR3 DNA reads as TGTGCCAGCAGCATGGACAGCTATGGCTACACCTTC. Its translation: CASSMDSYGYTF.

This clone was observed a handful of times. This chain connects TRBV5-4 to TRBJ2-7; no firm D call. The V end lost 0 bases, the J end lost 9 bases, and 7 bases lay between the germline ends. The CDR3 is 11 residues long. CDR1 and CDR2 (germline): SGHNT, YYREEE (reference sequence). The CDR3 loop reads CASSLVYGQYV. The CDR3 nucleotides read TGTGCCAGCAGCTTGGTGTATGGGCAGTACGTC.

A word on this clone: Other DNA variants within this sample encode the same CDR3. The V gene is TRBV13, the J gene TRBJ2-3; tentative D call: TRBD2 (6 bases). Between the trimmed V and J ends, which lost 5 bases and 6 bases, there was a span of 12 bases. The CDR3 runs 13 residues. The germline CDR1 and CDR2 sequences are PRHDT and FYEKMQ (reference sequence). In DNA, the CDR3 is TGTGCCAGCAGCCCAGACCGGGGGGATACGCAGTATTTT. It translates to CASSPDRGDTQYF.

The chain couples TRBV9 to TRBJ1-2, with D possibly matching TRBD1 (5 bases). V was pared by 4 bases and J by 2 bases, with 12 bases between. CDR3 length equals 14 residues. Looked up from germline, CDR1 is SGDLS and CDR2 is YYNGEE. CDR3 in amino acids: CASSPKTANYGYTF. CDR3 nucleotide sequence: TGTGCCAGCAGCCCGAAGACAGCCAACTATGGCTACACCTTC.